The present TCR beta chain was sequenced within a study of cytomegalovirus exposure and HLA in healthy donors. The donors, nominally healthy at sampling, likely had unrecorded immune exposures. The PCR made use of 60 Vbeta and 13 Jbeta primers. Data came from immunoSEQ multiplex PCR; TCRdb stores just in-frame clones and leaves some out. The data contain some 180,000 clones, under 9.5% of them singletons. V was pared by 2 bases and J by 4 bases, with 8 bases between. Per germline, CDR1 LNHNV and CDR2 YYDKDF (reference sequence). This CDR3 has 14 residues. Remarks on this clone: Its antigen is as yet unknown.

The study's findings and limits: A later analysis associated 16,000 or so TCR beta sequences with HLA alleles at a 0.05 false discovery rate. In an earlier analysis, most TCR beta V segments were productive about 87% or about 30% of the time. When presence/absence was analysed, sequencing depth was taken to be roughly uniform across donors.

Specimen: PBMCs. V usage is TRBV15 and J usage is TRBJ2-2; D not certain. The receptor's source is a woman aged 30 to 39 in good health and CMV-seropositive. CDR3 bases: TGTGCCACCAGCAGAAGACGGGTCACCGGGGAGCTGTTTTTT. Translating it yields CATSRRRVTGELFF.